The sequence of this T cell receptor (beta chain) was determined in a study of T-cell memory formation after mild COVID-19. V lost 5 bases and J lost 6, with 11 bases in between. This CDR3 has 13 residues. As for this clonotype: The antigen remains unidentified.

Study-wide points: Of the contracting clones, CD4+ ones lay mainly in CM and EM, and CD8+ ones in EMRA. Pre-infection memory carried some responding clones, suggesting that cross-reactive memory joined.

TCRdb independently ran MiXCR on the 5' RACE reads; one entry per CDR3 protein. Of about 250,000 distinct CDR3 sequences in the sample, roughly 17% are singletons; the top ten hold around 3.4%. The source of this sequence is a man between 18 and 35 years old who had mild COVID-19 (a few samples of this study predate the infection). Cell type and time point are not known. The chain couples TRBV12-3 or TRBV12-4 to TRBJ1-5; D is perhaps TRBD1 (5 bases). The sample was PBMCs or a T cell subset sorted from them (not recorded which). The CDR3 here is CASSPGTAQPQHF. Written as DNA, the CDR3 is TGTGCCAGCAGTCCAGGGACGGCTCAGCCCCAGCATTTT.